This T cell receptor beta chain was sequenced for a study of blood T cell repertoires in COVID-19. At the level of the study: The United States, Italy and Spain were the sources of the acute and convalescent COVID-19 samples. In each case, the material was cDNA or gDNA derived from T cells, B-cell-depleted T cells, or PBMCs.

Libraries were prepared by immunoSEQ multiplex PCR; TCRdb keeps only in-frame clonotypes and omits some of them. The sample lists about 150,000 clones; roughly 90% were seen once. In this sample, this clone turned up once. Trimming took 7 bases from V and 5 from J; bases not matched to a gene: 8. The CDR3 runs to 15 residues. Germline values: CDR1 SEHNR, CDR2 FQNEAQ (reference sequence). Sequencing was carried out using peripheral blood. The chain uses TRBV7-9 and TRBJ1-6, with 7 bases that match TRBD1. The clonotype comes from a woman aged 45-65 years with acute or convalescent COVID-19. The CDR3 spells CASTWTGLHNSPLHF. The CDR3 DNA follows: TGTGCCAGCACCTGGACAGGATTACATAATTCACCCCTCCACTTT.